This T cell receptor beta chain was recorded in a study of T cells in Graves' hyperthyroidism and ophthalmopathy. Authors of the study amplified TCR beta CDR3 regions from RNA transcripts. The HTBI primer set drove a first-round RT-PCR of the TCR CDR3. From the multiplex PCR reads, TCRdb called clonotypes with MiXCR, one entry per CDR3 protein. The table lists some 150,000 distinct CDR3 sequences, approximately 20% of them singletons. In germline, CDR1 is SGHVS, CDR2 FQNEAQ. The CDR3 extends over 16 amino acids. With respect to this clonotype: The junction departs from germline at one end; a sequencing error may be responsible.

This receptor was obtained from a woman aged 45-65 years with Graves' hyperthyroidism that later progressed to Graves' ophthalmopathy. Sequenced material: blood. This sequence joins TRBV7-8 and TRBJ2-1, with a possible D match to TRBD2 (6 bases). The CDR3: CASSLIRLDNYNEQLF. In DNA, the CDR3 is TGTGCCAGCAGCTTAATCCGACTAGATAACTACAATGAGCAGCTCTTC.